These 22 T cell receptor beta chains were all obtained from the same sample, sequenced in a study of TIL therapy for anti-PD-1-resistant metastatic lung cancer. This was the immunoSEQ v3 assay. Sequencing was performed with immunoSEQ multiplex PCR; in TCRdb, only in-frame clones are kept and a portion is missing. This table has about 60,000 clones, roughly 84% appearing once. The time point here: pre-treatment sample, taken before nivolumab and TIL therapy. The sample here was blood, taken at baseline. These receptors all come from a person aged 25 to 79 with non-small cell lung cancer.

The genes are TRBV28 and TRBJ1-5; D not resolved. Trimming cost V 8 bases and J 3 bases, with 17 bases left between them. CDR1 is MDHEN, CDR2 SYDVKM, per germline. The CDR3 runs to 15 residues. CDR3 DNA: TGTGCCAGCCTTACCGGCGGGTTTTTCAATCAGCCCCAGCATTTT. Amino acids: CASLTGGFFNQPQHF.

The V and J genes are TRBV5-1 and TRBJ1-4; TRBD1 matches 7 bases. V trimming: 4 bases; J trimming: 3 bases; junction bases outside the gene matches: 3. Germline loops: CDR1 SGHRS, CDR2 YFSETQ. This CDR3 region has 14 residues. CDR3: CASSLGQPNEKLFF. The CDR3 bases are TGCGCCAGCAGCCTGGGACAGCCTAATGAAAAACTGTTTTTT. Together with reference TRBV5-1 and TRBJ1-4, the CDR3 gives the full variable domain: KAGVTQTPRYLIKTRGQQVTLSCSPISGHRSVSWYQQTPGQGLQFLFEYFSETQRNKGNFPGRFSGRQFSNSRSEMNVSTLELGDSALYLCASSLGQPNEKLFFGSGTQLSVL.

The rearrangement links TRBV7-2 to TRBJ2-7; 11 nucleotides align to TRBD1. The germline V gene has CDR1 SGHTA and CDR2 FQGNSA. V shed 8 bases, J shed 1 base, and the junction held 13 bases outside the gene matches. The CDR3 spans 17 residues. The CDR3 sequence: CASESFYGTGGSYEQYF. The CDR3 DNA reads TGTGCCAGCGAATCTTTCTACGGGACAGGGGGTTCCTACGAGCAGTACTTC.

V and J are TRBV3-1 (or the pseudogene TRBV3-2) and TRBJ2-2, with D possibly being TRBD2 (6 bases). The CDR3 contains 15 residues. The germline CDR1 and CDR2 sequences are LGHDT and YNNKEL (reference sequence). Trimming took off 1 base at V and 4 bases at J, with 10 bases between the two ends. The CDR3 DNA sequence: TGTGCCAGCAGCCAAGGACTAGTCGGCACCGGGGAGCTGTTTTTT. Its translation: CASSQGLVGTGELFF.

The V call is TRBV18, the J call TRBJ1-1; D may be TRBD1 (5 bases). CDR3 size: 14 residues. Looked up from germline, CDR1 is KGHSH and CDR2 is LQKENI. Trimming took off 6 bases at V and 4 bases at J, with 15 bases between the two ends. DNA of the CDR3: TGTGCCAGCTCGGGTGAGGGGTGGGGCACTGAAGCTTTCTTT. Protein sequence: CASSGEGWGTEAFF.

The chain combines TRBV27 with TRBJ1-2; a weak D match, TRBD1 (5 bases). Germline-derived CDR1 and CDR2 are MNHEY and SMNVEV (reference sequence). The V and J ends lost 5 bases and 8 bases respectively, with 15 bases between them. This CDR3 is 13 amino acids long. In DNA, the CDR3 is TGTGCCAGCAGTCCCTTACCCCGGGGGGGCTACACCTTC. Translating gives CASSPLPRGGYTF.

The CDR3 reads CASSSLGGTEAFF. The CDR3 coding sequence is TGTGCCAGCAGCTCCCTAGGGGGTACTGAAGCTTTCTTT. The rearrangement uses TRBV13 and TRBJ1-1; a weak D match, TRBD1 (6 bases). Germline V gene lookup returns CDR1 PRHDT and CDR2 FYEKMQ (reference sequence). V gave up 4 bases and J gave up 5 bases, with 11 bases separating them. This CDR3 has 13 residues.

The V call is TRBV13, the J call TRBJ2-7, with D maybe TRBD1 (5 bases). Germline V gene sequence: CDR1 PRHDT, CDR2 FYEKMQ (reference sequence). The length of the CDR3 is 14 residues. Deletions cut 1 base from V and 5 bases from J, with 12 bases between. The CDR3 nucleotides read TGTGCCAGCAGCTTAGCCCAGGGCTTGAACGAGCAGTACTTC. Amino acid sequence: CASSLAQGLNEQYF.

V and J are TRBV5-1 and TRBJ2-1; no firm D call. This CDR3 is 15 amino acids long. V was clipped by 1 base and J by 4 bases, with 12 bases between them. CDR1 is SGHRS and CDR2 is YFSETQ in the germline V gene. Here the CDR3 reads CASSLRVGAYNEQFF. CDR3 sequence (DNA): TGCGCCAGCAGCTTGAGGGTGGGTGCTTACAATGAGCAGTTCTTC.

The genes are TRBV20-1 and TRBJ1-1; D not certain. CDR3 length: 11 amino acids. Deletions cut 7 bases from V and 1 base from J, with 7 bases between. The germline V gene has CDR1 DFQATT and CDR2 SNEGSKA (reference sequence). This chain's CDR3 is CSVAANTEAFF. As DNA, the CDR3 is TGCAGTGTGGCGGCGAACACTGAAGCTTTCTTT.

The V call is TRBV14, the J call TRBJ2-7, with D tentatively TRBD2 (7 bases). Germline V gene lookup returns CDR1 SGHDN and CDR2 FVKESK. This CDR3 has 16 residues. V lost 3 bases and J lost 4, with 19 bases in between. Here the CDR3 DNA reads TGTGCCAGCAGCCACCCCAACCCCGGGGGGCGGTACGAGCAGTACTTC. Translation gives CASSHPNPGGRYEQYF.

V gene TRBV10-3 combines with J gene TRBJ2-1, with 8 bases that match TRBD2. The V gene's germline CDR1 is ENHRY and CDR2 SYGVKD. After removal of 3 bases from V and 0 bases from J, the junction contained 7 bases not matched to a gene. The CDR3 is 17 amino acids. Here the CDR3 reads CAISESVAGLSYNEQFF. The CDR3 DNA sequence: TGTGCCATCAGTGAATCGGTAGCGGGGCTCTCCTACAATGAGCAGTTCTTC.

The chain carries TRBV12-5 and TRBJ1-5; TRBD1 might be the D (5 bases). Germline V gives CDR1 LGHNT, CDR2 FRNRAP. Trimming shortened V by 2 bases and J by 6 bases, and 14 bases separated the two germline ends. The CDR3 consists of 15 residues. DNA for the CDR3: TGTGCTAGTGGTTTGTACCCGGGGACGGGTCAGCCCCAGCATTTT. Translated, it gives CASGLYPGTGQPQHF.

The chain is built from TRBV5-1 and TRBJ2-1; weak D call: TRBD1 (6 bases). V lost 3 bases, J lost 2 bases, and 18 bases lay in between. The CDR3 is 17 amino acids. Germline V gives CDR1 SGHRS, CDR2 YFSETQ. This CDR3 reads CASSSFPGQLAYNEQFF. DNA for the CDR3: TGCGCCAGCAGCTCGTTCCCGGGACAACTCGCCTACAATGAGCAGTTCTTC.

This chain connects TRBV18 to TRBJ2-6; no clear D. Per germline, CDR1 KGHSH and CDR2 LQKENI. The CDR3 is 16 residues long. V was clipped by 3 bases and J by 1 base, with 10 bases between them. CDR3 bases: TGTGCCAGCTCACCGGTTGCAGGTTCTGGGGCCAACGTCCTGACTTTC. Encoded protein: CASSPVAGSGANVLTF.

This chain joins TRBV27 and TRBJ2-5, with no clear D. The V gene lost 4 bases and the J gene lost 5 bases, with 14 bases spanning the gap. Germline V lookup: CDR1 MNHEY, CDR2 SMNVEV (reference sequence). This CDR3 is 14 amino acids long. CDR3 sequence (DNA): TGTGCCAGCAGTTACGCCACCCTGTCGGAGACCCAGTACTTC. This codes for CASSYATLSETQYF.

The chain combines TRBV6-5 with TRBJ2-7; D is unclear. The CDR3 runs to 14 residues. The V gene's germline CDR1 is MNHEY and CDR2 SVGAGI. Trimming shortened V by 2 bases and J by 2 bases, and 10 bases separated the two germline ends. CDR3 loop: CASSYNGPTYEQYF. The CDR3 DNA is TGTGCCAGCAGTTACAACGGGCCCACCTACGAGCAGTACTTC.

The V and J genes are TRBV15 and TRBJ2-2, with D maybe TRBD1 (6 bases). Per the germline V gene, CDR1 is LNHNV and CDR2 is YYDKDF (reference sequence). Trimming pared 0 bases from V and 4 bases from J, leaving 12 bases between. The CDR3 covers 16 residues. CDR3 loop: CATSRDYHRATGELFF. Here the CDR3 DNA reads TGTGCCACCAGCAGAGATTATCACAGGGCCACCGGGGAGCTGTTTTTT.

The chain carries TRBV6-5 and TRBJ1-6, with TRBD1 identical over 7 bases. Trimming cost V 7 bases and J 9 bases; bases outside gene matches: 9. Looked up from germline, CDR1 is MNHEY and CDR2 is SVGAGI. This CDR3 spans 14 amino acids. CDR3 amino acids: CASTGQSASSPLHF. The CDR3 DNA reads TGTGCCAGCACGGGACAGTCCGCAAGTTCACCCCTCCACTTT.

The chain links TRBV7-2 to TRBJ2-3; 15 bases are shared with TRBD2. J lost 6 bases, V lost 5 bases, and 6 bases had no gene match. Germline loops: CDR1 SGHTA, CDR2 FQGNSA. The CDR3 runs to 16 residues. This CDR3 is CASSPVGLAGGDTQYF. The CDR3 DNA follows: TGTGCCAGCAGCCCCGTCGGACTAGCGGGGGGGGATACGCAGTATTTT.

V gene TRBV11-2 combines with J gene TRBJ2-1, with D perhaps assigned TRBD1 or TRBD2 (7 bases each). CDR1 and CDR2 from the germline V gene are SGHAT and FQNNGV. This CDR3 spans 15 amino acids. Trimming shortened V by 1 base and J by 7 bases, and 14 bases separated the two germline ends. The CDR3 region is CASSLGLAGGNEQFF. The CDR3 DNA reads as TGTGCCAGCAGCTTAGGACTAGCAGGGGGGAATGAGCAGTTCTTC. Drawing the rest from reference TRBV11-2 and TRBJ2-1, the complete variable domain is EAGVAQSPRYKIIEKRQSVAFWCNPISGHATLYWYQQILGQGPKLLIQFQNNGVVDDSQLPKDRFSAERLKGVDSTLKIQPAKLEDSAVYLCASSLGLAGGNEQFFGPGTRLTVL.

This rearrangement joins TRBV2 to TRBJ2-2; D gene ambiguous. This CDR3 contains 13 residues. Per germline, CDR1 SNHLY and CDR2 FYNNEI. Trimming stripped 2 bases from V and 6 bases from J, with 7 bases between. The CDR3 region has the DNA TGTGCCAGCAGTGAAAATCCGCCCGGGGAGCTGTTTTTT. Its translation: CASSENPPGELFF.